One sample yielded the 28 T cell receptor beta chains listed below, sequenced in a study of cytomegalovirus exposure and HLA in healthy donors. PCR was performed using 60 Vbeta and 13 Jbeta primers. The table came from immunoSEQ multiplex PCR; TCRdb's copy has only in-frame clones and leaves some out. The table lists more than 95,000 clones, roughly three quarters of them singletons. The sample was PBMCs. The receptors here all came from a woman younger than 35 in good health and CMV-seropositive.

The genes are TRBV2 and TRBJ2-2; D uncertain. V was trimmed by 7 bases and J by 4 bases, leaving 7 bases between them. The CDR3 length is 12 residues. Looked up from germline, CDR1 is SNHLY and CDR2 is FYNNEI. The DNA of the CDR3 is TGTGCCAGCATTAAGAGCACCGGGGAGCTGTTTTTT. As protein: CASIKSTGELFF.

The V gene is TRBV4-2, the J gene TRBJ2-7, with D possibly being TRBD1 (5 bases). V was trimmed by 3 bases and J by 2 bases, leaving 17 bases between them. Germline V gene lookup returns CDR1 LGHNA and CDR2 YNFKEQ. CDR3 size: 16 residues. The CDR3 loop is CASSQLDTGVAYEQYF. In DNA, the CDR3 is TGTGCCAGCAGCCAGCTAGATACAGGAGTAGCCTACGAGCAGTACTTC.

The chain carries TRBV10-3 and TRBJ2-1; D perhaps matches TRBD1 (6 bases). Between the trimmed V and J ends, which lost 3 bases and 8 bases, there was a span of 17 bases. Germline CDR1 reads ENHRY; CDR2 reads SYGVKD. This CDR3 spans 15 amino acids. CDR3 in amino acids: CAISDLSRGDDEQFF. The CDR3 DNA reads as TGTGCCATCAGTGACCTATCCAGGGGTGACGATGAGCAGTTCTTC.

The CDR3 DNA is TGTGCCAGCGAGGGGGATTCGATTGGGAATGAGCAGTTCTTC. As protein: CASEGDSIGNEQFF. V gene TRBV6-1 combines with J gene TRBJ2-1; D is possibly TRBD1 (6 bases). There are 14 residues in the CDR3. Looked up from germline, CDR1 is MNHNS and CDR2 is SASEGT. V was cut by 8 bases and J by 7 bases, with 18 bases left in between.

The rearrangement joins TRBV19 to TRBJ2-3; D not resolved. The CDR3 contains 15 residues. The V gene's germline CDR1 is LNHDA and CDR2 SQIVND (reference sequence). V gave up 5 bases and J gave up 0 bases, with 12 bases separating them. CDR3: CASSSLEKSTDTQYF. The DNA of the CDR3 is TGTGCCAGTAGTTCCCTAGAAAAGAGCACAGATACGCAGTATTTT.

The rearrangement links TRBV7-3 to TRBJ2-5; 9 nucleotides align to TRBD2. This CDR3 region has 16 residues. With V trimmed by 1 base and J by 1 base, 4 bases remained unmatched. Germline lookup yields CDR1 SGHTA and CDR2 FQGTGA. DNA for the CDR3: TGTGCCAGCAGCTTAAGTCCAGCGGGAGGCCAAGAGACCCAGTACTTC. Protein sequence: CASSLSPAGGQETQYF. Full variable domain (rest looked up from reference TRBV7-3 and TRBJ2-5): GAGVSQTPSNKVTEKGKYVELRCDPISGHTALYWYRQSLGQGPEFLIYFQGTGAADDSGLPNDRFFAVRPEGSVSTLKIQRTERGDSAVYLCASSLSPAGGQETQYFGPGTRLLVL.

This clone was counted between two and nine times. The chain carries TRBV29-1 and TRBJ2-7, with 8 bases lining up with TRBD1. CDR1 is SQVTM, CDR2 ANQGSEA, per germline. The CDR3 loop spans 12 amino acids. The J segment lost 1 base and the V segment lost 7 bases, leaving 3 bases of the junction unmatched. The chain's CDR3 is CSAGQGSYEQYF. Written as DNA, the CDR3 is TGCAGCGCAGGACAGGGTTCCTACGAGCAGTACTTC.

The chain carries TRBV4-1 and TRBJ2-4; possible D gene TRBD1, 5 bases. CDR1 is MGHRA and CDR2 is YSYEKL in the germline V gene. The V end lost 1 base, the J end lost 5 bases, and 18 bases lay between the germline ends. This CDR3 has 17 residues. CDR3 protein: CASSQASGIAVENIQYF. In DNA, the CDR3 is TGCGCCAGCAGCCAAGCCTCAGGGATTGCGGTCGAAAACATTCAGTACTTC.

The sample holds a few counts of this clone. The chain uses TRBV5-1 and TRBJ2-3; 13 bases are a match to TRBD2. The CDR3 sequence is 17 residues long. With V trimmed by 0 bases and J by 3 bases, 4 bases remained unmatched. The germline gives CDR1 SGHRS, CDR2 YFSETQ. The DNA for the CDR3 is TGCGCCAGCAGCTTGGAGACTAGCGGGGGGTGGACAGATACGCAGTATTTT. Translated, it gives CASSLETSGGWTDTQYF.

This clone was detected a few times. The chain has TRBV5-1 and TRBJ2-5; 7 nucleotides line up with TRBD2. The trim removed 1 base at V and 0 bases at J, leaving 3 bases unmatched. The CDR3 is made up of 15 amino acids. The V gene's germline CDR1 is SGHRS and CDR2 YFSETQ. The CDR3 DNA sequence: TGCGCCAGCAGCTTGTGGGGGGGAGACCAAGAGACCCAGTACTTC. This codes for CASSLWGGDQETQYF.

This rearrangement joins TRBV2 to TRBJ1-5; weak D call: TRBD1 (5 bases). Germline V gene lookup returns CDR1 SNHLY and CDR2 FYNNEI. The CDR3 is 14 residues long. Between the trimmed V and J ends, which lost 2 bases and 7 bases, there was a span of 12 bases. The CDR3 protein is CASSEQNWGQPQHF. Here the CDR3 DNA reads TGTGCCAGCAGTGAACAGAACTGGGGCCAGCCCCAGCATTTT.

A word on this clone: Germline is not matched at one junction end, which may reflect a read error. V is TRBV5-1 and J is TRBJ2-3; 7 nucleotides line up with TRBD2. CDR1 is SGHRS and CDR2 is YFSETQ in the germline V gene. The CDR3 is 14 amino acids. The CDR3 spells CASSLGGSEDRQYF. CDR3 nucleotide sequence: TGCGCCAGCAGCTTAGGCGGGAGCGAGGATAGGCAGTATTTT.

The chain combines TRBV9 with TRBJ2-3; 9 bases align to TRBD2. The CDR3 has 14 residues. J was trimmed by 3 bases and V by 4 bases; bases with no gene match: 3. Looked up from germline, CDR1 is SGDLS and CDR2 is YYNGEE. The CDR3 DNA is TGTGCCAGCAGCCGTAGCGGGAGTACAGATACGCAGTATTTT. Its protein is CASSRSGSTDTQYF.

This sequence joins TRBV4-3 and TRBJ1-4; D is unresolved. Germline CDR1 reads LGHNA; CDR2 reads YSLEER. The CDR3 is 19 residues long. Trimming cost V 1 base and J 0 bases, with 18 bases left between them. CDR3 loop: CASSQGGTALSATNEKLFF. In DNA, the CDR3 is TGCGCCAGCAGCCAAGGCGGCACCGCCCTCTCTGCAACTAATGAAAAACTGTTTTTT.

The J gene is TRBJ2-5, the V gene TRBV7-9; 9 bases map to TRBD2. The CDR3 runs 16 residues. The trim removed 1 base at V and 4 bases at J, leaving 7 bases unmatched. Germline V gene data show CDR1 as SEHNR and CDR2 as FQNEAQ (reference sequence). The CDR3 here is CASSLGRTSVGETQYF. The CDR3 region has the DNA TGTGCCAGCAGCTTAGGGCGGACTAGCGTAGGAGAGACCCAGTACTTC.

This clone was found a few times. Other DNA sequences in the same sample also yield this CDR3. The chain joins TRBV5-1 to TRBJ2-7; TRBD1 aligns across 7 bases. The CDR3 extends over 13 amino acids. V lost 4 bases and J lost 2; bases outside the gene matches: 3. From germline, CDR1 is SGHRS and CDR2 YFSETQ. The CDR3 DNA sequence: TGCGCCAGCAGCCCGGGGACAGCCTACGAGCAGTACTTC. This gives the protein CASSPGTAYEQYF.

V is TRBV10-3 and J is TRBJ1-5; D may be TRBD1 (6 bases). The CDR3 loop spans 12 amino acids. Germline V gives CDR1 ENHRY, CDR2 SYGVKD. V lost 10 bases to trimming and J lost 5 bases, with 12 bases between them. CDR3 residues: CATRGGDQPQHF. In DNA form, the CDR3 reads TGTGCCACCAGGGGAGGGGATCAGCCCCAGCATTTT.

This rearrangement joins TRBV27 to TRBJ1-5; 9 bases are a match to TRBD1. The germline V gene has CDR1 MNHEY and CDR2 SMNVEV (reference sequence). The CDR3 sequence is 15 residues long. The ends lost 5 bases at V and 1 base at J; junction bases unmatched: 3. CDR3 in amino acids: CASSRGTGSNQPQHF. The CDR3 DNA follows: TGTGCCAGCAGTAGAGGGACAGGGAGCAATCAGCCCCAGCATTTT.

The chain recombines TRBV13 with TRBJ1-2, with D perhaps TRBD1 (6 bases). The CDR3 consists of 17 residues. In germline, CDR1 is PRHDT, CDR2 FYEKMQ (reference sequence). V was shortened by 4 bases and J by 3 bases, with 21 bases between the two germline ends. The CDR3 sequence is CASSSRAEEKGDYGYTF. For the CDR3, the DNA is TGTGCCAGCAGCTCGAGGGCAGAAGAAAAGGGGGACTATGGCTACACCTTC.

The sample holds one count of this clone. The chain combines TRBV9 with TRBJ2-3, with D perhaps TRBD2 (5 bases). With 0 bases removed from V and 6 bases from J, the gap between germline ends came to 17 bases. The germline gives CDR1 SGDLS, CDR2 YYNGEE. This CDR3 comprises 16 residues. The CDR3 DNA is TGTGCCAGCAGCGTAGCCCCGTCCGGACTCGGGGATACGCAGTATTTT. It is translated as CASSVAPSGLGDTQYF.

The chain's CDR3 is CASTGGVTNYGYTF. CDR3 nucleotides: TGTGCCTCCACTGGGGGGGTCACTAACTATGGCTACACCTTC. The V call is TRBV6-1, the J call TRBJ1-2; D perhaps matches TRBD1 (5 bases). The CDR3 covers 14 residues. The germline V gene has CDR1 MNHNS and CDR2 SASEGT. Trimming took off 11 bases at V and 0 bases at J, with 16 bases between the two ends.

This chain links TRBV29-1 with TRBJ1-4, with D possibly TRBD1 on 5 matching bases. Germline lookup yields CDR1 SQVTM and CDR2 ANQGSEA. V shed 3 bases and J shed 6 bases, with 11 bases lying between them. The CDR3 has 13 residues. CDR3 amino acids: CSVEEGGDEKLFF. As DNA, the CDR3 is TGCAGCGTTGAGGAGGGAGGGGATGAAAAACTGTTTTTT.

The chain uses TRBV11-2 and TRBJ1-1, with D tentatively TRBD1 (5 bases). Between the trimmed V and J ends, which lost 1 base and 2 bases, there was a span of 17 bases. The CDR3 length is 17 residues. CDR1 is SGHAT and CDR2 is FQNNGV in the germline V gene. The CDR3 spells CASSLAGQLLRNTEAFF. CDR3 DNA sequence: TGTGCCAGCAGCTTAGCAGGGCAACTACTCAGAAACACTGAAGCTTTCTTT.

This sequence joins TRBV9 and TRBJ2-7; tentatively, D is TRBD1 (7 bases). Between the trimmed V and J ends, which lost 3 bases and 6 bases, there was a span of 16 bases. This CDR3 has 14 amino acids. CDR1 SGDLS and CDR2 YYNGEE come from the germline V gene. The chain's CDR3 is CASSGGTAPIEQYF. For the CDR3, the DNA is TGTGCCAGCAGCGGCGGGACAGCCCCTATCGAGCAGTACTTC.

The rearrangement joins TRBV6-6 to TRBJ2-5, with 8 bases fitting TRBD1. The end of the DNA aligns better with TRBJ2-7, so the J call may be wrong. The CDR3 runs 15 residues. From germline, CDR1 is MNHNY and CDR2 SVGAGI (reference sequence). The CDR3 reads CASSYIDRGRHEQYF. The CDR3 DNA is TGTGCCAGCAGTTACATAGACAGGGGTCGGCACGAGCAGTACTTC.

The J gene is TRBJ1-5, the V gene TRBV15; D may be TRBD1 (6 bases). CDR1 and CDR2 from the germline V gene are LNHNV and YYDKDF (reference sequence). With 3 bases removed from V and 4 bases from J, the gap between germline ends came to 10 bases. The CDR3 is made up of 14 amino acids. CDR3 region: CATSSSTGNQPQHF. In DNA, the CDR3 is TGTGCCACCAGCAGTTCCACAGGGAATCAGCCCCAGCATTTT.

This clone was observed once. The chain employs TRBV27 and TRBJ2-1; 7 nucleotides match TRBD2. CDR3 length: 13 amino acids. CDR1 and CDR2 (germline): MNHEY, SMNVEV (reference sequence). V was pared by 6 bases and J by 7 bases, with 6 bases of the junction left unmatched. The CDR3 DNA sequence: TGTGCCAGCAGGGGCGGGAGCAATAATGAGCAGTTCTTC. Amino acid sequence: CASRGGSNNEQFF.

The sample holds one count of this clone. This chain joins TRBV13 and TRBJ2-7, with TRBD2 matching 10 bases. CDR3 size: 12 residues. Germline CDR1 reads PRHDT; CDR2 reads FYEKMQ (reference sequence). In nucleotides, the CDR3 is TGTGCGAGCGGGAGGGCGTCCTACGAGCAGTACTTC. Protein sequence: CASGRASYEQYF.